A single sample gave rise to the 14 T cell receptor beta chains below, sequenced in a study of blood T cell repertoires in COVID-19. Sequenced by immunoSEQ multiplex PCR; TCRdb stores in-frame clones only, minus some. The sample yields some 200,000 clones, roughly 84% seen once. Specimen: peripheral blood. All receptors come from a woman aged 40 to 55 who had recovered from COVID-19.

This clone was seen a single time. The V gene is TRBV6-6, the J gene TRBJ2-7; 9 bases align to TRBD1. CDR1 and CDR2 from the germline V gene are MNHNY and SVGAGI (reference sequence). With 5 bases clipped from V and 4 bases from J, the junction kept 15 bases outside the gene matches. CDR3 length: 17 amino acids. The CDR3 reads CASSPIIGRDRAYEQYF. Here the CDR3 DNA reads TGTGCCAGCAGTCCGATAATCGGCCGGGACAGGGCTTACGAGCAGTACTTC.

The V call is TRBV3-1 (or the pseudogene TRBV3-2), the J call TRBJ2-1, with TRBD2 matching 9 bases. Germline V gene data show CDR1 as LGHDT and CDR2 as YNNKEL (reference sequence). The junction had 13 bases not matched to a gene; V was cut back by 3 bases and J by 7 bases. The CDR3 consists of 17 residues. The CDR3 nucleotides are TGTGCCAGCAGCCATTTTAGCGGGGGAGTCACCCCGAATGAGCAGTTCTTC. Amino acids: CASSHFSGGVTPNEQFF.

The V and J genes are TRBV7-2 and TRBJ1-3; D not resolved. Trimming left V 2 bases short and J 4 bases short, with 9 bases between. CDR1 and CDR2 (germline): SGHTA, FQGNSA. The CDR3 is 14 residues long. CDR3 in amino acids: CASSLFAEGNTIYF. The CDR3 DNA is TGTGCCAGCAGCTTATTCGCAGAAGGAAACACCATATATTTT.

The gene calls are TRBV12-3 or TRBV12-4 and TRBJ2-7; D might be TRBD2 (6 bases). This CDR3 region has 13 residues. With 4 bases removed from V and 7 bases from J, the gap between germline ends came to 14 bases. CDR3: CASSSRRGGEQYF. The CDR3 nucleotides read TGTGCCAGCAGTTCTAGGCGGGGCGGGGAGCAGTACTTC.

The rearrangement links TRBV9 to TRBJ1-1; no clear D gene. The CDR3 covers 13 residues. Trimming shortened V by 1 base and J by 7 bases, and 11 bases separated the two germline ends. Per the germline V gene, CDR1 is SGDLS and CDR2 is YYNGEE. The CDR3 DNA reads as TGTGCCAGCAGCGTAACCCCAGATGGTGAAGCTTTCTTT. This codes for CASSVTPDGEAFF.

The chain links TRBV19 to TRBJ2-3; possible D gene TRBD2, 7 bases. Germline CDR1 is LNHDA and CDR2 is SQIVND (reference sequence). The CDR3 runs to 16 residues. Trimming removed 3 bases from V and 3 bases from J, with 16 bases in between. This CDR3 reads CASSIGGGSTTDTQYF. The CDR3, as DNA: TGTGCCAGTAGTATCGGCGGGGGCTCGACAACAGATACGCAGTATTTT.

With respect to this clone: The sample has other DNA sequences that encode this CDR3 too. The chain joins TRBV7-2 to TRBJ2-3; D unresolved. The germline CDR1 and CDR2 sequences are SGHTA and FQGNSA. The CDR3 loop spans 14 amino acids. V was shortened by 0 bases and J by 2 bases, with 6 bases between the two germline ends. CDR3 DNA sequence: TGTGCCAGCAGCTTAGCAGCGAACACAGATACGCAGTATTTT. Translating it yields CASSLAANTDTQYF.

The chain has TRBV5-1 and TRBJ2-2, with 8 bases identical to TRBD2. CDR1 is SGHRS and CDR2 is YFSETQ in the germline V gene. Trimming at V came to 1 base and at J to 6 bases, leaving 5 bases not matched to a gene. CDR3 length: 15 amino acids. Written as DNA, the CDR3 is TGCGCCAGCAGCTTGACAGCGGGGGAGGCCGGGGAGCTGTTTTTT. As protein: CASSLTAGEAGELFF.

This sequence joins TRBV7-2 and TRBJ2-5, with no clear D. The CDR3 length is 13 residues. V was clipped by 3 bases and J by 0 bases, with 5 bases between them. CDR1 is SGHTA, CDR2 FQGNSA, per germline. CDR3 protein: CASSLSHQETQYF. For the CDR3, the DNA is TGTGCCAGCAGCTTGTCTCACCAAGAGACCCAGTACTTC.

The chain is built from TRBV29-1 and TRBJ1-1; D is possibly TRBD1 (5 bases). Trimming left V 6 bases short and J 6 bases short, with 14 bases between. CDR1 is SQVTM and CDR2 is ANQGSEA in the germline V gene. This CDR3 region has 12 residues. As DNA, the CDR3 is TGCAGCGTGGACCCTAGGGGCGCTGAAGCTTTCTTT. It translates to CSVDPRGAEAFF.

V is TRBV18 and J is TRBJ2-2; D is possibly TRBD1 (5 bases). Germline V gene data show CDR1 as KGHSH and CDR2 as LQKENI. The CDR3 is made up of 16 amino acids. The V end was cut by 3 bases, the J end by 1 base, with 12 bases between. The CDR3 DNA reads TGTGCCAGCTCACCCCAATCCCAGGGGAACACCGGGGAGCTGTTTTTT. This gives the protein CASSPQSQGNTGELFF.

The chain couples TRBV15 to TRBJ2-7, with 10 bases lining up with TRBD2. Germline CDR1 reads LNHNV; CDR2 reads YYDKDF (reference sequence). J was trimmed by 3 bases and V by 1 base; bases with no gene match: 3. This CDR3 spans 15 amino acids. CDR3 in DNA: TGTGCCACCAGCAGAGGTTCTAGCGGGGGCTACGAGCAGTACTTC. It encodes CATSRGSSGGYEQYF.

This clone has just a few counts. The chain joins TRBV9 to TRBJ1-2, with D perhaps TRBD1 (5 bases). CDR3 length: 13 residues. The V end lost 3 bases, the J end lost 4 bases, and 10 bases lay between the germline ends. Looked up from germline, CDR1 is SGDLS and CDR2 is YYNGEE. The CDR3, as DNA: TGTGCCAGCAGCGCCATGGGGGGCTATGGCTACACCTTC. Its protein is CASSAMGGYGYTF.

The V call is TRBV3-1 (or the pseudogene TRBV3-2), the J call TRBJ1-1, with D unresolved. Trimming removed 1 base at V and 1 base at J, with 7 bases between. Germline V gives CDR1 LGHDT, CDR2 YNNKEL (reference sequence). The CDR3 consists of 14 residues. The CDR3 region is CASSQATSNTEAFF. The CDR3 bases are TGTGCCAGCAGCCAAGCCACATCGAACACTGAAGCTTTCTTT.